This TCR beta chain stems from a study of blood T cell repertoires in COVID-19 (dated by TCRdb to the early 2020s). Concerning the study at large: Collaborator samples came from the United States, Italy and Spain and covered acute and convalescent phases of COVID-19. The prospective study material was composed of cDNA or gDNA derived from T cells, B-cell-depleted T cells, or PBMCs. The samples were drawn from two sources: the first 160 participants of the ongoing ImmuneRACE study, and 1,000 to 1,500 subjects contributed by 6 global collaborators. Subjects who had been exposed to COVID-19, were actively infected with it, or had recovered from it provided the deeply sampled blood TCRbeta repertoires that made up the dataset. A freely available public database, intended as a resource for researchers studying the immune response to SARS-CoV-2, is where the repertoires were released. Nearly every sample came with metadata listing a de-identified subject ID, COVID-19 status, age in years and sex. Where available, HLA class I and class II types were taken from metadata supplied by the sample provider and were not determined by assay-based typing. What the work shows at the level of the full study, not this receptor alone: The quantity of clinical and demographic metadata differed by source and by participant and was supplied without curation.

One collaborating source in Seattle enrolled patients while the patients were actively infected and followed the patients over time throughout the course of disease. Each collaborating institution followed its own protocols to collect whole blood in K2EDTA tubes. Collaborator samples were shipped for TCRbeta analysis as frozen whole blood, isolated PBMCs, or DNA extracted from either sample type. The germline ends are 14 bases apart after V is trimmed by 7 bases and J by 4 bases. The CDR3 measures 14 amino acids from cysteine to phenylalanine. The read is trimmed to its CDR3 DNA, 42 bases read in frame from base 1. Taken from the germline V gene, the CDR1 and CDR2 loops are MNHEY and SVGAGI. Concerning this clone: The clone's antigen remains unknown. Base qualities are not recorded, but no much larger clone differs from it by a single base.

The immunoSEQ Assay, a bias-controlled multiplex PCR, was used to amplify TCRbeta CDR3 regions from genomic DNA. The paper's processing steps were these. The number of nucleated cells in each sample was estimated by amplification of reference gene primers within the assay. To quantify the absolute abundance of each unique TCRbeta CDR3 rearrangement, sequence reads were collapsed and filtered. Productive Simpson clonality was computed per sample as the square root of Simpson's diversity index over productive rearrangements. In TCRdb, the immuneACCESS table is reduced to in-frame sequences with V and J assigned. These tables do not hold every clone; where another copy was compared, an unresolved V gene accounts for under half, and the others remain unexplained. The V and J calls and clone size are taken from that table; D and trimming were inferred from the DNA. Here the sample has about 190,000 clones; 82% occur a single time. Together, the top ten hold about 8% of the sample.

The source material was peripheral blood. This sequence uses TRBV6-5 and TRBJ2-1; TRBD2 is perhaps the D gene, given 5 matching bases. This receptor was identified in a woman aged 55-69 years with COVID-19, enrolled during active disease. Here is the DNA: TGTGCCAGCAAGAGGGTCGTAGATTACAATGAGCAGTTCTTC. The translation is CASKRVVDYNEQFF.